A selection of T cell receptor beta chains follows, all from one sample in a study of T cells expressing NK-cell markers. TCRdb reprocessed the 5' RACE reads and reports one entry per CDR3 protein, with no DNA. This sample's table has 120,000 to 150,000 distinct CDR3 sequences. The specimen was blood T cells: a sorted CD56 or NKG2C T cell subset, CD4+ or CD8+ T cells, or bulk PBMC T cells (not recorded which). The receptors here all came from a young man in good health. CDR3s include the opening cysteine and the closing phenylalanine or tryptophan. Each record gives: J gene, V gene, CDR3 protein.

TRBJ1-4,TRBV4-1,CASSQGANELFF
TRBJ1-5,TRBV23-1,CASSQESGDSQPQHF
TRBJ2-1,TRBV7-6,CASSAERGVRNEQFF
TRBJ2-1,TRBV10-3,CAISVSIQEYNEQFF
TRBJ1-5,TRBV12-3/TRBV12-4,CASSFGLYSNQPQHF
TRBJ1-1,TRBV12-3/TRBV12-4,CASTLDRGNTEAFF
TRBJ2-4,TRBV2,CASMWTVAKNIQYF
TRBJ2-1,TRBV2,CASRKGGLEQFF
TRBJ2-2,TRBV29-1,CSVAGWTGELFF
TRBJ2-5,TRBV7-9,CASSGLEAQETQYF
TRBJ2-7,TRBV4-2,CASSQDRGREGRCEQYF
TRBJ1-3,TRBV29-1,CSVEDLPASGNTIYF
TRBJ2-1,TRBV19,CASSTGTRYNEQFF
TRBJ2-1,TRBV2,CASRTGTEYRNEQFF
TRBJ2-2,TRBV7-8,CASSFQRQGIYTGELFF
TRBJ2-3,TRBV6-2/TRBV6-3,CASRLFLADTQYF
TRBJ1-1,TRBV12-3/TRBV12-4,CASSLTGQGVTEAFF
TRBJ2-3,TRBV10-2,CASQDRAETDTQYF
TRBJ2-1,TRBV4-2,CASSKDWGLAEAYNEQFF
TRBJ2-3,TRBV7-8,CASSWDFSTDTQYF
TRBJ2-7,TRBV27,CASSTNRGPLFYEQYF
TRBJ2-2,TRBV5-4,CASSFGLAGGTGELFF
TRBJ1-4,TRBV20-1,CSARENTETGYEKLFF
TRBJ2-2,TRBV7-8,CASSLASTGWDTGELFF
TRBJ2-3,TRBV5-1,CASSLGDRESTDTQYF
TRBJ1-1,TRBV2,CASRATRGDTEAFF
TRBJ1-6,TRBV3-1,CASSPGQGISPLHF
TRBJ2-1,TRBV12-3/TRBV12-4,CASSSLPRGEQFF
TRBJ2-5,TRBV6-1,CASSPPNLETQYF
TRBJ2-4,TRBV24-1,CATSDGTELAKNIQYF
TRBJ1-1,TRBV19,CASKSSAGGVTEAFF
TRBJ2-1,TRBV6-6,CASSLLTGNEQFF
TRBJ2-1,TRBV20-1,CSVPPHNEQFF
TRBJ2-7,TRBV28,CASSFSTSGRSGPEQYF
TRBJ1-4,TRBV7-2,CASTKQATNEKLFF
TRBJ2-1,TRBV11-3,CASSLDGTSSYNEQFF
TRBJ2-3,TRBV12-5,CASGSGIFTDTQYF
TRBJ2-5,TRBV12-3/TRBV12-4,CASSLGPGQGGETQYF
TRBJ2-1,TRBV29-1,CSVGLTGREFF
TRBJ1-1,TRBV25-1,CASSPFSGANTEAFF
TRBJ2-1,TRBV19,CASTQGYNEQFF
TRBJ2-7,TRBV29-1,CSVVVLAGEIHEQYF
TRBJ2-1,TRBV5-1,CATSINQGDEQFF